Listed here is a single T cell receptor beta chain. The antigen remains undetermined. This specimen comes from a study of cytomegalovirus exposure and HLA in healthy donors. Findings and caveats of the study: Earlier findings revealed that most TCR beta V segments proved productive either about 87% or about 30% of the time. Researchers reported from a later analysis that most CMV-associated TCR beta chains appeared HLA-restricted.

In the PCR, 60 Vbeta and 13 Jbeta primers were used. Assay: immunoSEQ multiplex PCR; the TCRdb copy retains only in-frame clones and omits some. The sample consists of more than 150,000 clones, approximately 81% of them appearing once. Germline lookup yields CDR1 GTSNPN and CDR2 SVGIG (reference sequence). J was trimmed by 5 bases and V by 3 bases; bases with no gene match: 10. The CDR3 has 15 amino acids. V is TRBV30 and J is TRBJ2-5; the match to TRBD1 covers 9 bases. The sequenced material came from PBMCs. The TCR comes from a man aged 45-60 years in good health and CMV-seropositive. In DNA form, the CDR3 reads TGTGCCTGGAGCCTTGGACAGGGGAAACAGGAGACCCAGTACTTC. Protein product: CAWSLGQGKQETQYF.